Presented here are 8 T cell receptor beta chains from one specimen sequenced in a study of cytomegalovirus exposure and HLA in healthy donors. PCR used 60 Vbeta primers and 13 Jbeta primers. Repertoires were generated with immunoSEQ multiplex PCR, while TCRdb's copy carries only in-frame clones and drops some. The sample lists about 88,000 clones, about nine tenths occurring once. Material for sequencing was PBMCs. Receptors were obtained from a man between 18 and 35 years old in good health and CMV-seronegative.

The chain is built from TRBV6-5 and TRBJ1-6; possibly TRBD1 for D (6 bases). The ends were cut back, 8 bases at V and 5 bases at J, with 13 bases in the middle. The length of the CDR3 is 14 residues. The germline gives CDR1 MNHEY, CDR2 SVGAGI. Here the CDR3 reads CASRPYRDNSPLHF. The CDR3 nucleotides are TGTGCCAGCCGCCCCTACAGGGATAATTCACCCCTCCACTTT.

CDR3 nucleotides: TGTGCCAGCTCACCCTGCAGGGTAAACTATGGCTACACCTTC. This translates into CASSPCRVNYGYTF. The V call is TRBV18, the J call TRBJ1-2, with D maybe TRBD1 (5 bases). From germline, CDR1 is KGHSH and CDR2 LQKENI. The CDR3 is made up of 14 amino acids. Trimming took off 3 bases at V and 2 bases at J, with 10 bases between the two ends. The variable domain in full, with the rest retrieved from reference TRBV18 and TRBJ1-2, is NAGVMQNPRHLVRRRGQEARLRCSPMKGHSHVYWYRQLPEEGLKFMVYLQKENIIDESGMPKERFSAEFPKEGPSILRIQQVVRGDSAAYFCASSPCRVNYGYTFGSGTRLTVV.

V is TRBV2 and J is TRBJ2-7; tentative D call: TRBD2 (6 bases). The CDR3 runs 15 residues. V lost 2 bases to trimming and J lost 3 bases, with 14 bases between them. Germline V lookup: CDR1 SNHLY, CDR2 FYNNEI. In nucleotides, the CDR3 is TGTGCCAGCAGTGAATTCCTAGCGAGGGACTACGAGCAGTACTTC. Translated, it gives CASSEFLARDYEQYF.

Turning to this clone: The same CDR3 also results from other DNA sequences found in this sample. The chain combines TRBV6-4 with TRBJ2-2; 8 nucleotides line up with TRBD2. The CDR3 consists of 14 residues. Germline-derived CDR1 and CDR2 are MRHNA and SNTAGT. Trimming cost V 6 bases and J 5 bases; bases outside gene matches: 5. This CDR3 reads CASSDGRDTGELFF. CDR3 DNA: TGTGCCAGCAGCGACGGGAGGGATACCGGGGAGCTGTTTTTT.

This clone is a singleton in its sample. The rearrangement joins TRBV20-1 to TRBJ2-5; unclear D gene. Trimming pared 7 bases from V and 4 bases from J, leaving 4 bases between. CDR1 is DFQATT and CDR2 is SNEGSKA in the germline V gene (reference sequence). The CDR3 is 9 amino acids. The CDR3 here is CSVRETQYF. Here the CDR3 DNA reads TGCAGTGTCAGAGAGACCCAGTACTTC.

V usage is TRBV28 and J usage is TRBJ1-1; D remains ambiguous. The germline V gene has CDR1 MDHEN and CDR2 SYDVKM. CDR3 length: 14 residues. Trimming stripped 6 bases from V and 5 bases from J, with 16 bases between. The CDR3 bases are TGTGCCAGCAGACCATATCGGGATAGTACTGAAGCTTTCTTT. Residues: CASRPYRDSTEAFF.

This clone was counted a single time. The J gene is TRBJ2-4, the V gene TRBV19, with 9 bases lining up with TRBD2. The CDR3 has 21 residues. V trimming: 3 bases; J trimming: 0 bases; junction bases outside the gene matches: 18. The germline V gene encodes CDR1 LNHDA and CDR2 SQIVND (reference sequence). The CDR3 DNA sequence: TGTGCCAGTAGTATCCGACGACTGGGCAGCGGGAGGTCGTTAGCCAAAAACATTCAGTACTTC. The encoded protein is CASSIRRLGSGRSLAKNIQYF.

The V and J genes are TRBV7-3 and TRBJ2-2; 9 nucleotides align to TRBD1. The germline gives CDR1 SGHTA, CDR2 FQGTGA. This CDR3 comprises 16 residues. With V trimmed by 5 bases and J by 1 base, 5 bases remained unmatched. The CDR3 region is CASSHRGQGNTGELFF. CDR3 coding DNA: TGTGCCAGCAGCCACAGGGGACAGGGGAACACCGGGGAGCTGTTTTTT.